A selection of T cell receptor beta chains follows, all from one sample in a study of T cell responses to AZD1222 COVID-19 vaccine. The data were produced by immunoSEQ multiplex PCR, yet TCRdb's version contains in-frame clones alone and is incomplete. This sample has 100,000 to 150,000 clones, with more than 70% found just once. The specimen was peripheral blood, collected on day 0 of AZD1222 vaccination. Receptor source: an adult in good health. The CDR3 runs from the conserved cysteine through the conserved F or W.

V	length	J	CDR3
TRBV28	14	TRBJ1-2	CASREDQGVYGYTF
TRBV5-1	15	TRBJ1-5	CASSIQGISNQPQHF
TRBV5-4	14	TRBJ2-7	CASSLSGTEDKQYF
TRBV4-1	16	TRBJ1-1	CASSGRDSSMNTEAFF
TRBV9	14	TRBJ2-1	CASSGRGKYNEQFF
TRBV6-6	13	TRBJ1-6	CAIQSSYNSPLHF
TRBV30	12	TRBJ1-2	CASTARSYGYTF
TRBV18	15	TRBJ2-2	CASSPRQGADGELFF
TRBV4-2	15	TRBJ1-5	CASSPGRTDDQPQHF
TRBV14	14	TRBJ2-2	CARPQPRAIGELFF
TRBV5-1	15	TRBJ2-1	CASSPNLGGPVEQFF
TRBV5-1	12	TRBJ2-3	CASSGDSNTQYF
TRBV29-1	14	TRBJ2-3	CSAVQGSGTDTQYF
TRBV5-1	15	TRBJ2-1	CASSQDVSSYNEQFF
TRBV2	14	TRBJ1-1	CASSGQLMNTEAFF
TRBV6-2/TRBV6-3	11	TRBJ1-5	CASSQGGPQHF
TRBV7-9	14	TRBJ2-7	CASSLVSLRSEQYF
TRBV3-1/TRBV3-2	13	TRBJ2-2	CASSQGNTGELFF
TRBV21-1	14	TRBJ1-3	CASRQGSSGNTIYF
TRBV30	15	TRBJ2-1	CAWSVRQGARNEQFF
TRBV4-3	15	TRBJ2-3	CASSRSGGSTDTQYF
TRBV9	15	TRBJ2-5	CASSPQGAGGETQYF
TRBV7-6	19	TRBJ2-1	CASSSWGIAGVGPLREQFF
TRBV20-1	11	TRBJ2-7	CSASRGYEQYF
TRBV28	17	TRBJ2-3	CASSFPGSTKYTDTQYF
TRBV2	18	TRBJ2-1	CASMAVEAGGNLNNEQFF
TRBV5-8	14	TRBJ2-7	CASSFNVYSYEQYF
TRBV3-1/TRBV3-2	15	TRBJ2-7	CASSFGTSGVYEQYF
TRBV19	13	TRBJ1-6	CASSGQGSSPLHF